This entry describes one TCR beta chain. The junction shows a germline mismatch at one end, possibly a read error. TCRdb fed the 5' RACE reads into MiXCR, producing one record per CDR3 protein. The sample carries approximately 45,000 distinct CDR3 sequences, 9.5% to 12% recorded once. The germline V gene has CDR1 SGHKS and CDR2 YYEKEE (reference sequence). CDR3 length: 16 residues. The sample belongs to a study of CD8 T cells in ankylosing spondylitis. The sequenced sample consisted of blood, either unsorted or a sorted T cell fraction (not recorded which). The rearrangement uses TRBV5-5 and TRBJ1-2; weak D call: TRBD1 (6 bases). This receptor was obtained from a male donor with ankylosing spondylitis or in good health (not recorded which). As DNA, the CDR3 is TGTGACAGCAGCTTGGGCCTCAGGGGAGCTAACTATGGCTACACCTTC. Its translation: CDSSLGLRGANYGYTF.